Each of the 29 T cell receptor beta chains below was sequenced from the same sample in a study of early T cells in non-severe SARS-CoV-2 infection. A single record per CDR3 protein comes from TCRdb applying MiXCR to the 5' RACE reads. Among about 50,000 distinct CDR3 sequences listed, less than 9.5% were seen once. The sample in question was whole blood, obtained at baseline. These receptors were taken from an adult who was a healthcare worker with PCR-confirmed SARS-CoV-2 infection or an uninfected control (not recorded which).

This clonotype occurred many times. The gene calls are TRBV4-3 and TRBJ1-5; unclear D gene. The CDR3 loop spans 13 amino acids. V lost 0 bases to trimming and J lost 5 bases, with 5 bases between them. Per germline, CDR1 LGHNA and CDR2 YSLEER. The CDR3 nucleotides are TGCGCCAGCAGCCAAGACGGAGATCAGCCCCAGCATTTT. It is translated as CASSQDGDQPQHF.

The sample holds a few counts of this clonotype. This chain uses TRBV4-3 with TRBJ2-3; the match to TRBD2 covers 8 bases. V trimming: 2 bases; J trimming: 5 bases; junction bases outside the gene matches: 12. From germline, CDR1 is LGHNA and CDR2 YSLEER. This CDR3 contains 17 residues. CDR3 in amino acids: CASSQRPPAGVVDTQYF. CDR3 in DNA: TGCGCCAGCAGCCAACGCCCTCCAGCGGGGGTGGTAGATACGCAGTATTTT.

Concerning this clonotype: This may come from a read error, since a much larger clone is one base off. The chain is built from TRBV11-1 and TRBJ2-5; TRBD1 might be the D (5 bases). Trimming cost V 4 bases and J 5 bases, with 5 bases left between them. The CDR3 has 11 amino acids. Germline V CDR1 and CDR2: SGHAT, FQDESV (reference sequence). The CDR3 protein is CASSSGETQYF. In DNA form, the CDR3 reads TGTGCCAGCAGCTCAGGGGAGACCCAGTACTTC.

There are many counts of this clonotype. The chain carries TRBV20-1 and TRBJ2-2; tentative D call: TRBD2 (5 bases). Germline loops: CDR1 DFQATT, CDR2 SNEGSKA (reference sequence). Trimming left V 0 bases short and J 5 bases short, with 7 bases between. CDR3 length equals 13 residues. The CDR3 bases are TGCAGTGCTAGAGAACGGGATACCGGGGAGCTGTTTTTT. Translated: CSARERDTGELFF.

The chain is built from TRBV4-1 and TRBJ1-1; TRBD1 aligns across 9 bases. V was clipped by 4 bases and J by 0 bases; unmatched bases: 6. CDR3 size: 16 residues. Per the germline V gene, CDR1 is MGHRA and CDR2 is YSYEKL. In DNA, the CDR3 is TGCGCCAGCAGCCTCACAGGGGGCTTGCTGAACACTGAAGCTTTCTTT. It is translated as CASSLTGGLLNTEAFF.

In its sample, this clonotype was seen a few times. The chain joins TRBV4-2 to TRBJ2-5; 11 bases fit TRBD1. This CDR3 comprises 16 residues. V gave up 4 bases and J gave up 4 bases; unmatched junction bases: 8. Germline lookup yields CDR1 LGHNA and CDR2 YNFKEQ. In DNA form, the CDR3 reads TGTGCCAGCAGCCGCTCTTCGGACAGGGGGCTAGAGACCCAGTACTTC. It yields the protein CASSRSSDRGLETQYF.

The chain carries TRBV6-2 or TRBV6-3 and TRBJ2-5; 9 positions match TRBD1. The J segment lost 12 bases and the V segment lost 0 bases, leaving 5 bases of the junction unmatched. The CDR3 covers 13 residues. From germline, CDR1 is MNHEY and CDR2 SVGEGT. The CDR3 sequence is CASSYSMGQGKYF. CDR3 in DNA: TGTGCCAGCAGTTACTCGATGGGACAGGGCAAGTACTTC.

The table lists this clonotype with a few counts. The gene calls are TRBV7-2 and TRBJ2-5; 7 bases agree with TRBD2. Losses at the gene ends were 5 bases for V and 2 bases for J; bases not matched to a gene: 8. This CDR3 spans 15 amino acids. CDR1 is SGHTA and CDR2 is FQGNSA in the germline V gene. As DNA, the CDR3 is TGTGCCAGCAGCCTTCAGCGGGGCCCTCAAGAGACCCAGTACTTC. Translation: CASSLQRGPQETQYF.

The V call is TRBV20-1, the J call TRBJ2-1; TRBD2 matches at 7 bases. Germline V gene data show CDR1 as DFQATT and CDR2 as SNEGSKA (reference sequence). Trimming at V came to 0 bases and at J to 4 bases, leaving 6 bases not matched to a gene. The CDR3 totals 15 residues. DNA for the CDR3: TGCAGTGCTAGAGATCTGGCTAGCGGATACAATGAGCAGTTCTTC. It translates to CSARDLASGYNEQFF.

This clonotype was counted only a few times. This chain connects TRBV27 to TRBJ2-7; 8 bases are a match to TRBD1. With 8 bases clipped from V and 2 bases from J, the junction kept 11 bases outside the gene matches. The CDR3 has 15 residues. CDR1 and CDR2 from the germline V gene are MNHEY and SMNVEV (reference sequence). The CDR3 coding sequence is TGTGCCAGCCGTTACCGGACAGGGCAAGCCTACGAGCAGTACTTC. Amino acid sequence: CASRYRTGQAYEQYF.

There are a few counts of this clonotype. The chain recombines TRBV5-4 with TRBJ1-2; D is uncertain. The length of the CDR3 is 11 residues. The germline V and J ends were trimmed by 7 bases and 6 bases, with 10 bases remaining between them. Germline V gene lookup returns CDR1 SGHNT and CDR2 YYREEE (reference sequence). This CDR3 is CASGTQDGYTF. The CDR3 DNA is TGTGCCAGCGGCACCCAGGATGGCTACACCTTC.

This clonotype came up a few times. The rearrangement uses TRBV6-6 and TRBJ2-3; 11 nucleotides agree with TRBD2. Germline V lookup: CDR1 MNHNY, CDR2 SVGAGI (reference sequence). The CDR3 runs 15 residues. Unmatched junction bases numbered 4, after V lost 7 bases and J lost 1 base. Here the CDR3 reads CASMILAGGTDTQYF. The CDR3 DNA sequence: TGTGCCAGCATGATACTAGCGGGGGGCACAGATACGCAGTATTTT.

At least ten counts were recorded for this clonotype. The chain employs TRBV7-3 and TRBJ2-1; no clear D gene. Trimming cost V 2 bases and J 0 bases, with 8 bases left between them. CDR3 size: 15 residues. Germline CDR1 is SGHTA and CDR2 is FQGTGA. The CDR3 reads CASSLGLNSYNEQFF. Here the CDR3 DNA reads TGTGCCAGCAGCTTAGGCCTCAACTCCTACAATGAGCAGTTCTTC.

This clonotype was seen many times. At one of its ends the junction is not consistent with the germline gene, which may arise from a read error. The rearrangement uses TRBV6-1 and TRBJ2-3; 13 bases agree with TRBD2. Germline assignment: CDR1 MNHNS and CDR2 SASEGT. The CDR3 extends over 17 amino acids. CDR3 coding DNA: TGTGCCAGCACCTCAGGAGGACTAGCGGGGGATACAGATACGCAGTGTTTT. Translation gives CASTSGGLAGDTDTQCF.

The chain employs TRBV11-2 and TRBJ2-3; a possible D gene is TRBD1 (6 bases). The CDR3 spans 15 residues. Germline lookup yields CDR1 SGHAT and CDR2 FQNNGV. V was pared by 8 bases and J by 3 bases, with 18 bases between. The DNA for the CDR3 is TGTGCCAGCGGAAGACCAGGGGTACGGACAGATACGCAGTATTTT. The encoded protein is CASGRPGVRTDTQYF.

This chain joins TRBV11-2 and TRBJ2-2; TRBD1 is a possible D gene (5 bases). V lost 5 bases, J lost 5 bases, and 6 bases lay in between. Germline V gene lookup returns CDR1 SGHAT and CDR2 FQNNGV. This CDR3 region has 12 residues. CDR3 nucleotide sequence: TGTGCCAGCAGCCGACAGACCGGGGAGCTGTTTTTT. It encodes CASSRQTGELFF.

This clonotype was found many times. The genes are TRBV9 and TRBJ2-1; D is perhaps TRBD1 (6 bases). V lost 4 bases and J lost 5, with 16 bases in between. The CDR3 loop spans 15 amino acids. The germline V gene has CDR1 SGDLS and CDR2 YYNGEE. CDR3 residues: CASSPGQRTDNEQFF. CDR3 nucleotide sequence: TGTGCCAGCAGCCCTGGACAGAGAACCGACAATGAGCAGTTCTTC.

DNA for the CDR3: TGTGCCAGCAGCTTAGTGACAGACGAGCAGTACTTC. Translating gives CASSLVTDEQYF. This chain joins TRBV7-2 and TRBJ2-7, with a weak D call TRBD1 (5 bases). This CDR3 is 12 amino acids long. Trimming took off 1 base at V and 5 bases at J, with 6 bases between the two ends. The germline gives CDR1 SGHTA, CDR2 FQGNSA.

The chain is built from TRBV11-3 and TRBJ2-7; weak D call: TRBD2 (5 bases). The germline gives CDR1 SGHNT, CDR2 YENEEA. CDR3 size: 12 residues. The germline V and J ends were trimmed by 4 bases and 6 bases, with 10 bases remaining between them. The CDR3 region has the DNA TGTGCCAGCAGCTCCGTGGGAGCCGAGCAGTACTTC. It codes for CASSSVGAEQYF.

This clonotype was seen more than once but under ten times. This chain connects TRBV27 to TRBJ2-3, with TRBD2 as a possible D gene (6 bases). V lost 3 bases and J 0 bases, leaving 19 bases between the germline ends. This CDR3 spans 18 amino acids. The germline gives CDR1 MNHEY, CDR2 SMNVEV (reference sequence). Here the CDR3 reads CASSFRVGRDGSTDTQYF. DNA of the CDR3: TGTGCCAGCAGTTTTCGTGTAGGGCGGGACGGAAGCACAGATACGCAGTATTTT.

The CDR3 nucleotides read TGCGCCAGCAGCCAAGATCACGATAATAACTATGGCTACACCTTC. As protein: CASSQDHDNNYGYTF. The J gene is TRBJ1-2, the V gene TRBV4-3, with D unclear. V lost 0 bases to trimming and J lost 1 base, with 9 bases between them. This CDR3 spans 15 amino acids. Germline CDR1 reads LGHNA; CDR2 reads YSLEER.

This clonotype came up a few times. The chain couples TRBV10-3 to TRBJ2-6, with D unclear. V was pared by 11 bases and J by 0 bases, with 5 bases between. This CDR3 region has 12 residues. Germline-derived CDR1 and CDR2 are ENHRY and SYGVKD. The CDR3 sequence: CAVYSGANVLTF. DNA for the CDR3: TGTGCCGTTTACTCTGGGGCCAACGTCCTGACTTTC.

This chain joins TRBV9 and TRBJ2-7; TRBD2 matches 7 bases. The CDR3 loop spans 15 amino acids. After removal of 0 bases from V and 2 bases from J, the junction contained 5 bases not matched to a gene. Germline values: CDR1 SGDLS, CDR2 YYNGEE. The CDR3 bases are TGTGCCAGCAGCGTAGACCGGGGGGTCCCCTACGAGCAGTACTTC. Translation: CASSVDRGVPYEQYF.

The chain employs TRBV2 and TRBJ2-1; no firm D call. The CDR3 runs to 14 residues. V lost 3 bases and J lost 7, with 13 bases in between. Germline V CDR1 and CDR2: SNHLY, FYNNEI. CDR3: CASSDSSSRNEQFF. CDR3 nucleotide sequence: TGTGCCAGCAGTGATTCATCTTCTAGGAATGAGCAGTTCTTC.

This rearrangement joins TRBV4-2 to TRBJ1-4, with unresolved D. V was trimmed by 0 bases and J by 0 bases, leaving 5 bases between them. The length of the CDR3 is 15 residues. Germline CDR1 and CDR2: LGHNA and YNFKEQ. CDR3 sequence reads: CASSQDVATNEKLFF. The DNA of the CDR3 is TGTGCCAGCAGCCAAGATGTTGCAACTAATGAAAAACTGTTTTTT.

This clonotype was counted between two and nine times. The chain uses TRBV5-1 and TRBJ1-1, with TRBD1 matching over 7 bases. V shed 2 bases, J shed 4 bases, and the junction held 5 bases outside the gene matches. From germline, CDR1 is SGHRS and CDR2 YFSETQ. CDR3 length: 14 amino acids. CDR3 bases: TGCGCCAGCAGCTTACAGGGGTACAGCACTGAAGCTTTCTTT. It yields the protein CASSLQGYSTEAFF.

This clonotype has more than one count but fewer than ten. V usage is TRBV27 and J usage is TRBJ1-5; D perhaps matches TRBD1 (5 bases). This CDR3 contains 14 residues. The V end was cut by 4 bases, the J end by 6 bases, with 13 bases between. Looked up from germline, CDR1 is MNHEY and CDR2 is SMNVEV (reference sequence). The CDR3 region is CASSSQGPGQPQHF. In DNA form, the CDR3 reads TGTGCCAGCAGTTCTCAGGGTCCCGGTCAGCCCCAGCATTTT.

There are many counts of this clonotype. The V call is TRBV11-2, the J call TRBJ2-1; TRBD2 might be the D (5 bases). CDR3 size: 12 residues. Germline V CDR1 and CDR2: SGHAT, FQNNGV. Trimming left V 0 bases short and J 13 bases short, with 10 bases between. The CDR3 loop reads CASSLDRGFQFF. The CDR3 nucleotides are TGTGCCAGCAGCTTAGATCGGGGTTTTCAGTTCTTC. Complete variable domain (other parts from reference TRBV11-2 and TRBJ2-1): EAGVAQSPRYKIIEKRQSVAFWCNPISGHATLYWYQQILGQGPKLLIQFQNNGVVDDSQLPKDRFSAERLKGVDSTLKIQPAKLEDSAVYLCASSLDRGFQFFGPGTRLTVL.

The sample holds many counts of this clonotype. The rearrangement uses TRBV20-1 and TRBJ2-1, with 11 bases lining up with TRBD2. Trimming cost V 0 bases and J 2 bases; bases outside gene matches: 12. The germline gives CDR1 DFQATT, CDR2 SNEGSKA (reference sequence). The CDR3 covers 19 residues. CDR3 loop: CSARDLRTSGLGPYNEQFF. The CDR3 bases are TGCAGTGCTAGAGATCTCCGGACTAGCGGGCTGGGGCCCTACAATGAGCAGTTCTTC.